A single sample is the source of the 25 T cell receptor beta chains below, sequenced in a study of blood T cells in healthy people across ages (dated by TCRdb to 2015 to 2017). Receptor libraries were prepared by 5' RACE. The sequencer was an Illumina HiSeq 2500. A second PCR of roughly 6 to 11 cycles was performed with a sample-barcoded 5' primer and a J-beta primer mix. TCRdb took the public reads, trimmed them with fastp at Q25, ran MiXCR for clone calling and kept in-frame beta chains. For every CDR3 protein sequence, its rows merge into one entry that carries the most common genes and DNA. A total of about 1.6 million distinct CDR3 sequences appear in this sample, roughly a third of them only once. The ten most abundant clones make up approximately 10% of the sample. Input material: blood. The receptors shown here come from a woman aged 30 to 39 in good health.

The genes are TRBV20-1 and TRBJ2-2; 14 bases agree with TRBD2. Per the germline V gene, CDR1 is DFQATT and CDR2 is SNEGSKA (reference sequence). Trimming removed 0 bases from V and 5 bases from J; junction bases left unmatched: 8. The CDR3 is 18 amino acids. CDR3: CSARDATGLAGETGELFF. The CDR3 DNA is TGCAGTGCTAGAGATGCCACGGGACTAGCGGGAGAAACCGGGGAGCTGTTTTTT.

The CDR3 region is CASSNYREGRNNEQFF. The CDR3 bases are TGTGCCAGCAGTAACTACCGGGAGGGGCGAAACAATGAGCAGTTCTTC. V gene TRBV12-3 or TRBV12-4 combines with J gene TRBJ2-1, with 8 bases aligning to TRBD2. With V trimmed by 5 bases and J by 5 bases, 11 bases remained unmatched. The CDR3 totals 16 residues.

This chain joins TRBV6-4 and TRBJ2-5; 10 bases map to TRBD2. The CDR3 contains 18 residues. With 4 bases clipped from V and 5 bases from J, the junction kept 16 bases outside the gene matches. The germline V gene encodes CDR1 MRHNA and CDR2 SNTAGT. As DNA, the CDR3 is TGTGCCAGCAGTGGAAGTCTGGTTATTAGCGGGGGGTCGGAGACCCAGTACTTC. Protein product: CASSGSLVISGGSETQYF.

The V call is TRBV7-9, the J call TRBJ1-1; D is unclear. Trimming removed 1 base from V and 7 bases from J, with 4 bases in between. The CDR3 has 11 residues. The germline V gene has CDR1 SEHNR and CDR2 FQNEAQ (reference sequence). The CDR3, as DNA: TGTGCCAGCAGCTTAGGCCATGAAGCTTTCTTT. Translated: CASSLGHEAFF.

This clonotype was counted at least ten times. The chain uses TRBV20-1 and TRBJ1-2, with 9 nucleotides matching TRBD1. The V gene's germline CDR1 is DFQATT and CDR2 SNEGSKA (reference sequence). The CDR3 is 15 residues long. V shed 0 bases and J 4 bases; nucleotides not matched to a gene: 6. The CDR3 bases are TGCAGTGCTAGAGATTTCCTGACAGGGGGCTATGGCTACACCTTC. Translated, it gives CSARDFLTGGYGYTF.

This clonotype was counted a few times. The chain carries TRBV4-2 and TRBJ2-7; possibly TRBD2 for D (5 bases). Trimming took 0 bases from V and 4 from J, leaving 10 bases between them. The germline gives CDR1 LGHNA, CDR2 YNFKEQ. CDR3 length: 14 amino acids. CDR3 loop: CASSQDPSRYEQYF. The CDR3 region has the DNA TGTGCCAGCAGCCAAGATCCTAGCAGGTACGAGCAGTACTTC.

As to this clonotype: Germline is not matched at one junction end, which may reflect a read error. The J gene is TRBJ2-1, the V gene TRBV5-6; possible D gene TRBD2, 6 bases. CDR1 and CDR2 (germline): SGHDT, YYEEEE. The CDR3 is made up of 15 amino acids. CDR3 nucleotides: TGTGCCAGCAGCTTGTTCGGGAGTCCCTACAATGAGCGGTTCTTC. Its translation is CASSLFGSPYNERFF.

The V call is TRBV4-1, the J call TRBJ2-7; possibly TRBD1 for D (7 bases). The germline V and J ends were trimmed by 4 bases and 3 bases, with 19 bases remaining between them. Germline V gene data show CDR1 as MGHRA and CDR2 as YSYEKL. This CDR3 comprises 16 residues. The CDR3 DNA reads TGCGCCAGCAGCCCATTTCAGGGGGGAACCTTCTACGAGCAGTACTTC. This gives the protein CASSPFQGGTFYEQYF.

The rearrangement joins TRBV5-1 to TRBJ2-1; 9 positions match TRBD2. The CDR3 runs 14 residues. Germline V gene lookup returns CDR1 SGHRS and CDR2 YFSETQ. V was clipped by 8 bases and J by 7 bases; unmatched bases: 10. Written as DNA, the CDR3 is TGCGCCAGTGGTCTAGCGGGGAAGGAAAATGAGCAGTTCTTC. Protein sequence: CASGLAGKENEQFF.

This clonotype has more than one count but fewer than ten. V and J are TRBV3-1 and TRBJ1-1; D is undetermined. CDR3 length: 14 residues. The V end lost 2 bases, the J end lost 0 bases, and 7 bases lay between the germline ends. Germline-derived CDR1 and CDR2 are LGHDT and YNNKEL (reference sequence). Written as DNA, the CDR3 is TGTGCCAGCAGCCAAACCGTCCTGAACACTGAAGCTTTCTTT. Translation: CASSQTVLNTEAFF.

J is TRBJ2-5 and V is TRBV20-1; TRBD1 matches 12 bases. The CDR3 covers 14 residues. V dropped 5 bases and J dropped 4; count of bases not matched to a gene: 5. Per the germline V gene, CDR1 is DFQATT and CDR2 is SNEGSKA (reference sequence). This CDR3 reads CSAGTGGEVETQYF. The CDR3 nucleotides read TGCAGTGCTGGGACAGGGGGCGAGGTAGAGACCCAGTACTTC.

Notes on this clonotype: One end of the junction does not line up with germline, which may come from a read error. As DNA, the CDR3 is TGTGGCAGCAGCCAAGATGAGGGTTGGGACTATGGCTACACCTTC. Translated: CGSSQDEGWDYGYTF. This chain uses TRBV3-1 with TRBJ1-2; D not certain. Germline values: CDR1 LGHDT, CDR2 YNNKEL (reference sequence). The CDR3 has 15 amino acids.

Regarding this clonotype: A much larger clone differs from this one at a single base, so this may be a read error. The chain recombines TRBV5-5 with TRBJ2-7, with D possibly TRBD1 on 7 matching bases. Between the trimmed V and J ends, which lost 4 bases and 3 bases, there was a span of 14 bases. The CDR3 loop spans 14 amino acids. CDR1 SGHKS and CDR2 YYEKEE come from the germline V gene (reference sequence). The CDR3 coding sequence is TGTGCCAGCAGCGCGGGACAGCAAAGCTACGAGCAGTACTTC. As protein: CASSAGQQSYEQYF.

This sequence joins TRBV5-1 and TRBJ1-2, with a possible D match to TRBD1 (5 bases). The CDR3 loop spans 13 amino acids. The V gene's germline CDR1 is SGHRS and CDR2 YFSETQ. V dropped 2 bases and J dropped 4 bases, with 9 bases sitting between them. The CDR3, as DNA: TGCGCCAGCAGCTTACAGGACACCTATGGCTACACCTTC. Its protein product is CASSLQDTYGYTF. Full variable domain (rest looked up from reference TRBV5-1 and TRBJ1-2): KAGVTQTPRYLIKTRGQQVTLSCSPISGHRSVSWYQQTPGQGLQFLFEYFSETQRNKGNFPGRFSGRQFSNSRSEMNVSTLELGDSALYLCASSLQDTYGYTFGSGTRLTVV.

The chain uses TRBV4-1 and TRBJ1-5; the match to TRBD1 covers 11 bases. Germline CDR1 is MGHRA and CDR2 is YSYEKL. There are 15 residues in the CDR3. The V and J ends lost 3 bases and 5 bases, in that order; junction bases with no gene match: 3. The CDR3 nucleotides read TGCGCCAGCAGCCACCTGGGACAGGGGGATCAGCCCCAGCATTTT. Translating gives CASSHLGQGDQPQHF.

The table lists this clonotype with a count of one. The chain employs TRBV11-1 and TRBJ2-5; 9 positions agree with TRBD1. The V segment lost 1 base and the J segment 5 bases; nucleotides outside the gene matches: 8. Germline values: CDR1 SGHAT, CDR2 FQDESV (reference sequence). The CDR3 covers 16 residues. The CDR3 loop is CASSLEGQGGGETQYF. The CDR3 nucleotides are TGTGCCAGCAGCTTAGAGGGACAGGGCGGCGGGGAGACCCAGTACTTC.

The chain links TRBV14 to TRBJ2-1; D unclear. This CDR3 is 16 amino acids long. CDR1 and CDR2 from the germline V gene are SGHDN and FVKESK. The V end was cut by 6 bases, the J end by 0 bases, with 15 bases between. The CDR3 sequence is CASSYHLASSYNEQFF. The CDR3 region has the DNA TGTGCCAGCAGTTACCATCTTGCAAGCTCCTACAATGAGCAGTTCTTC.

CDR3 amino acids: CASSQGRSETQYF. DNA for the CDR3: TGTGCCAGCAGTCAGGGGAGAAGTGAGACCCAGTACTTC. This chain uses TRBV6-1 with TRBJ2-5; tentative D call: TRBD1 (6 bases). Germline V gene lookup returns CDR1 MNHNS and CDR2 SASEGT. V was cut by 5 bases and J by 5 bases, with 12 bases left in between. This CDR3 has 13 residues.

The genes are TRBV20-1 and TRBJ1-2; no firm D call. Trimming stripped 3 bases from V and 8 bases from J, with 10 bases between. Germline V gene lookup returns CDR1 DFQATT and CDR2 SNEGSKA (reference sequence). The CDR3 consists of 11 residues. CDR3 DNA: TGCAGTGCTAGGAGGTCGGCGGGCTACACCTTC. Translating gives CSARRSAGYTF.

V and J are TRBV20-1 and TRBJ1-2, with 10 bases aligning to TRBD1. Germline values: CDR1 DFQATT, CDR2 SNEGSKA (reference sequence). The CDR3 is 13 residues long. V shed 4 bases and J 4 bases; nucleotides not matched to a gene: 3. The CDR3 reads CSATGTGAYGYTF. DNA of the CDR3: TGCAGTGCTACCGGGACAGGGGCCTATGGCTACACCTTC.

This clonotype was counted many times. This chain uses TRBV6-1 with TRBJ2-7; a weak D match, TRBD1 (6 bases). The V gene's germline CDR1 is MNHNS and CDR2 SASEGT. The V end lost 1 base, the J end lost 4 bases, and 14 bases lay between the germline ends. The CDR3 extends over 15 amino acids. This CDR3 is CASSEELRGWYEQYF. As DNA, the CDR3 is TGTGCCAGCAGTGAAGAGCTCAGGGGTTGGTACGAGCAGTACTTC.

The V and J genes are TRBV11-2 and TRBJ2-1; unclear D gene. V lost 1 base, J lost 10 bases, and 5 bases lay in between. The CDR3 spans 11 residues. Germline V lookup: CDR1 SGHAT, CDR2 FQNNGV. CDR3 protein: CASSLVREQFF. The CDR3 DNA reads as TGTGCCAGCAGCTTAGTTAGGGAGCAGTTCTTC.

The chain employs TRBV4-1 and TRBJ1-4; D ambiguous. Trimming stripped 9 bases from V and 6 bases from J, with 20 bases between. Looked up from germline, CDR1 is MGHRA and CDR2 is YSYEKL. The CDR3 consists of 15 residues. For the CDR3, the DNA is TGCGCCAGTGAGAGGGAGTCGGGCATTGATGAAAAACTGTTTTTT. Translating gives CASERESGIDEKLFF.

The rearrangement uses TRBV28 and TRBJ1-2; D remains ambiguous. In germline, CDR1 is MDHEN, CDR2 SYDVKM. Trimming stripped 4 bases from V and 6 bases from J, with 12 bases between. This CDR3 is built from 13 residues. DNA for the CDR3: TGTGCCAGCAGTTCGAGGGTAGCGGATGGCTACACCTTC. It codes for CASSSRVADGYTF.

This clonotype was counted only a few times. V usage is TRBV3-1 and J usage is TRBJ2-1; D possibly corresponds to TRBD2 (5 bases). Germline CDR1 reads LGHDT; CDR2 reads YNNKEL (reference sequence). With 4 bases removed from V and 6 bases from J, the gap between germline ends came to 16 bases. The CDR3 spans 15 residues. CDR3 DNA: TGTGCCAGCAGCCGGGCGGTACCTAGCCGCAATGAGCAGTTCTTC. Its translation is CASSRAVPSRNEQFF.